These T cell receptor beta chains were read from a single sample in a study of cytomegalovirus exposure and HLA in healthy donors. Repertoires were generated with immunoSEQ multiplex PCR, while TCRdb's copy carries only in-frame clones and drops some. This table has 200,000 to 250,000 clones, approximately 87% appearing once. Sequencing used PBMCs. These receptors all come from a woman aged 18-29 years in good health and CMV-seronegative. Both conserved end residues are part of each CDR3. Fields, in order: J gene, V gene, D gene, clone size, CDR3 DNA, CDR3 protein. The D gene is left open where the match is weak. For some rows the clone size is stated as once, few or many, or as a class when expanded; others skip it.

TRBJ1-5 TRBV28 . many TGTGCCAGCAGTTACGAGGGCGGCAATCAGCCCCAGCATTTT CASSYEGGNQPQHF
TRBJ2-3 TRBV10-2 . . TGCGCCAGCCGTCAAGCAGATACGCAGTATTTT CASRQADTQYF
TRBJ2-7 TRBV18 . . TGTGCCAGCTCACGGGGTGGAAGCCAAGCCTACGAGCAGTACTTC CASSRGGSQAYEQYF
TRBJ1-1 TRBV18 TRBD1 once TGTGCCAGCTCACCCAGGGGGCAGGGAAACGGACCTGAAGCTTTCTTT CASSPRGQGNGPEAFF
TRBJ2-1 TRBV27 . . TGTGCCAGCAGTTTAGTATTAGGGCCCTACAATGAGCAGTTCTTC CASSLVLGPYNEQFF
TRBJ1-5 TRBV15 . . TGTGCCACCAGCAGAGATCGGATGGCCTTTCAGCCCCAGCATTTT CATSRDRMAFQPQHF
TRBJ1-1 TRBV2 . . TGTGCCAGCAGTGAAGGAAAGGGTTCGAGCACTGAAGCTTTCTTT CASSEGKGSSTEAFF
TRBJ1-6 TRBV5-1 TRBD1 once TGCGCCAGCAGCTTGACCGGGACAGGAGATTCACCCCTCCACTTT CASSLTGTGDSPLHF
TRBJ2-7 TRBV6-6 TRBD1 . TGTGCCAGCACCCCCGGACAGGGGTTCGGGGAGCAGTACTTC CASTPGQGFGEQYF
TRBJ2-7 TRBV4-1 . . TGCGCCAGCAGCCAACACACCAGGGGCTACGAGCAGTACTTC CASSQHTRGYEQYF
TRBJ1-1 TRBV2 . many TGTGCCAGCAGTGAACAGAACACTGAAGCTTTCTTT CASSEQNTEAFF
TRBJ2-4 TRBV6-1 . few TGTGCCAGCAGTGTAGATAGCGGCCCCCAAAACATTCAGTACTTC CASSVDSGPQNIQYF
TRBJ1-1 TRBV29-1 . . TGCAGCGTTGATCAGGGAACTGGCACTGAAGCTTTCTTT CSVDQGTGTEAFF
TRBJ2-5 TRBV20-1 . . TGCAGTGCTCAAGAGACCCAGTACTTC CSAQETQYF
TRBJ1-4 TRBV6-1 . . TGTGCCAGCAGTACGGGGGGCCGGGGCGCAAAACTGTTTTTT CASSTGGRGAKLFF
TRBJ1-4 TRBV28 . . TGTGCCAGCAGTTTAAGGAGTGAAAAACTGTTTTTT CASSLRSEKLFF
TRBJ2-7 TRBV7-9 . . TGTGCCAGCAGCCCAGACCCTTTCCGGGGGCCCTTCTCCTACGAGCAGTACTTC CASSPDPFRGPFSYEQYF